This entry lists 21 T cell receptor beta chains sequenced from one sample in a study of blood T cells in healthy people across ages. Using a J-beta primer mix together with a sample-barcoded 5' primer, a second PCR was run for roughly 6 to 12 cycles. One entry per CDR3 protein results from TCRdb running MiXCR on the 5' RACE reads. The data show more than 1.4 million distinct CDR3 sequences, with roughly 40% seen just once and less than 8% held by the top ten. Sequenced sample: blood. These TCRs come from a woman between 18 and 30 years old in good health.

V and J are TRBV5-1 and TRBJ2-5; 7 nucleotides align to TRBD1. Looked up from germline, CDR1 is SGHRS and CDR2 is YFSETQ. The CDR3 totals 13 residues. The V gene end was trimmed by 3 bases and the J gene end by 3 bases; junction bases not matched to a gene: 2. DNA of the CDR3: TGCGCCAGCAGCTGGGACAGAAAAGAGACCCAGTACTTC. It codes for CASSWDRKETQYF. The whole variable domain, remainder taken from reference TRBV5-1 and TRBJ2-5, is KAGVTQTPRYLIKTRGQQVTLSCSPISGHRSVSWYQQTPGQGLQFLFEYFSETQRNKGNFPGRFSGRQFSNSRSEMNVSTLELGDSALYLCASSWDRKETQYFGPGTRLLVL.

The rearrangement uses TRBV6-6 and TRBJ2-7, with 7 bases aligning to TRBD1. This CDR3 contains 13 residues. From germline, CDR1 is MNHNY and CDR2 SVGAGI (reference sequence). The V gene end was trimmed by 8 bases and the J gene end by 4 bases; junction bases not matched to a gene: 8. This CDR3 is CASEQQGRYEQYF. Here the CDR3 DNA reads TGTGCCAGCGAACAACAGGGGCGGTACGAGCAGTACTTC.

The chain is built from TRBV7-9 and TRBJ2-3, with 13 bases matching TRBD2. CDR3 length: 16 amino acids. V was pared by 5 bases and J by 6 bases, with 8 bases of the junction left unmatched. Germline V lookup: CDR1 SEHNR, CDR2 FQNEAQ (reference sequence). CDR3 sequence (DNA): TGTGCCAGCAGCCCGACTAGCGGGGGGCCTCGGGATACGCAGTATTTT. This sequence encodes CASSPTSGGPRDTQYF.

In this sample, this clonotype turned up a few times. This chain links TRBV20-1 with TRBJ1-2; unclear D gene. Trimming stripped 6 bases from V and 2 bases from J, with 10 bases between. The CDR3 contains 12 residues. Germline assignment: CDR1 DFQATT and CDR2 SNEGSKA (reference sequence). DNA of the CDR3: TGCAGTGCCCCCGGAGGGAACTATGGCTACACCTTC. Protein sequence: CSAPGGNYGYTF.

The rearrangement uses TRBV27 and TRBJ1-1; 7 nucleotides align to TRBD1. Germline trimming cut 5 bases from V and 0 bases from J; bases unmatched to any gene: 15. The CDR3 loop spans 18 amino acids. Germline V gene data show CDR1 as MNHEY and CDR2 as SMNVEV (reference sequence). For the CDR3, the DNA is TGTGCCAGCAGTATCCTAGGGGGACAGCCTTCCCTGAACACTGAAGCTTTCTTT. Residues: CASSILGGQPSLNTEAFF.

At least ten counts were recorded for this clonotype. This sequence joins TRBV10-3 and TRBJ2-1; D uncertain. V shed 6 bases and J shed 0 bases, with 15 bases lying between them. This CDR3 has 16 amino acids. CDR1 ENHRY and CDR2 SYGVKD come from the germline V gene. In DNA form, the CDR3 reads TGTGCCATCAGAGGCAAGGGCCCGAGCTCCTACAATGAGCAGTTCTTC. It yields the protein CAIRGKGPSSYNEQFF.

This rearrangement joins TRBV9 to TRBJ2-1, with 13 nucleotides matching TRBD2. CDR1 SGDLS and CDR2 YYNGEE come from the germline V gene. The CDR3 is made up of 16 amino acids. V was clipped by 3 bases and J by 3 bases; unmatched bases: 3. CDR3 in amino acids: CASSAGTSGDYNEQFF. The CDR3 nucleotides are TGTGCCAGCAGCGCGGGGACTAGCGGGGACTACAATGAGCAGTTCTTC.

This chain joins TRBV18 and TRBJ1-5, with 7 bases fitting TRBD1. CDR3 length equals 15 residues. The junction had 2 bases not matched to a gene; V was cut back by 3 bases and J by 0 bases. Germline assignment: CDR1 KGHSH and CDR2 LQKENI. DNA of the CDR3: TGTGCCAGCTCACCGGGACAGAATAGCAATCAGCCCCAGCATTTT. The encoded protein is CASSPGQNSNQPQHF.

The J gene is TRBJ2-3, the V gene TRBV12-3 or TRBV12-4, with TRBD1 identical over 7 bases. This CDR3 is built from 14 residues. J was trimmed by 4 bases and V by 6 bases; bases with no gene match: 7. CDR3 amino acids: CASRPGQEADTQYF. CDR3 sequence (DNA): TGTGCCAGCAGACCCGGACAGGAGGCAGATACGCAGTATTTT.

The rearrangement joins TRBV20-1 to TRBJ2-3; D tentatively fits TRBD1 or TRBD2 (6 bases each). The CDR3 is 13 residues long. Trimming stripped 5 bases from V and 6 bases from J, with 15 bases between. CDR1 DFQATT and CDR2 SNEGSKA come from the germline V gene (reference sequence). The CDR3 sequence: CSARRGPLDTQYF. CDR3 nucleotide sequence: TGCAGTGCTCGTCGGGGGCCCCTGGATACGCAGTATTTT.

The chain couples TRBV20-1 to TRBJ1-2; tentative D call: TRBD1 (5 bases). The V end lost 1 base, the J end lost 4 bases, and 19 bases lay between the germline ends. The CDR3 loop spans 16 amino acids. Per the germline V gene, CDR1 is DFQATT and CDR2 is SNEGSKA (reference sequence). The DNA of the CDR3 is TGCAGTGCTAGAGCCTTGGGACTGGGATCGAGCTATGGCTACACCTTC. The encoded protein is CSARALGLGSSYGYTF.

The V gene is TRBV18, the J gene TRBJ2-7; D is tentatively TRBD1 or TRBD2 (5 bases each). This CDR3 region has 14 residues. The germline V gene has CDR1 KGHSH and CDR2 LQKENI. Trimming left V 5 bases short and J 2 bases short, with 13 bases between. The CDR3 sequence: CASSGVRDPYEQYF. CDR3 nucleotide sequence: TGTGCCAGCTCAGGGGTCCGGGACCCCTACGAGCAGTACTTC.

The CDR3 nucleotides are TGTGCCAGCAGTCCCAACGGCGGGGGGGCAGGCACAGATACGCAGTATTTT. Protein: CASSPNGGGAGTDTQYF. V gene TRBV27 combines with J gene TRBJ2-3; TRBD2 matches at 9 bases. The V gene's germline CDR1 is MNHEY and CDR2 SMNVEV (reference sequence). With V trimmed by 5 bases and J by 1 base, 10 bases remained unmatched. CDR3 size: 17 residues.

The genes are TRBV20-1 and TRBJ2-1, with 7 positions matching TRBD2. The germline V gene has CDR1 DFQATT and CDR2 SNEGSKA (reference sequence). Losses at the gene ends were 6 bases for V and 1 base for J; bases not matched to a gene: 3. The CDR3 covers 13 residues. The CDR3: CSARDYSYNEQFF. The DNA for the CDR3 is TGCAGTGCCAGGGACTATTCCTACAATGAGCAGTTCTTC.

The chain employs TRBV6-5 and TRBJ2-1; weak D call: TRBD2 (6 bases). V lost 5 bases and J 6 bases, leaving 17 bases between the germline ends. The CDR3 runs to 15 residues. Germline CDR1 MNHEY, CDR2 SVGAGI. The CDR3 nucleotides read TGTGCCAGCAGTCCCGCTTCGGGGGTTTTCAATGAGCAGTTCTTC. It is translated as CASSPASGVFNEQFF.

This clonotype was picked up a small number of times. The genes are TRBV27 and TRBJ2-7; D is perhaps TRBD2 (6 bases). This CDR3 is 16 amino acids long. Germline CDR1 MNHEY, CDR2 SMNVEV (reference sequence). V was shortened by 5 bases and J by 3 bases, with 20 bases between the two germline ends. The CDR3 reads CASSPRLAESRYEQYF. Here the CDR3 DNA reads TGTGCCAGCAGTCCCCGTTTAGCGGAGTCCCGCTACGAGCAGTACTTC.

CDR3 sequence reads: CSPASVDRQKLFF. The CDR3 DNA reads TGCAGTCCCGCCTCGGTGGACAGGCAAAAACTGTTTTTT. The rearrangement joins TRBV20-1 to TRBJ1-4, with 7 bases identical to TRBD1. V shed 8 bases, J shed 9 bases, and the junction held 12 bases outside the gene matches. Per germline, CDR1 DFQATT and CDR2 SNEGSKA (reference sequence). CDR3 length: 13 residues.

The chain links TRBV12-3 or TRBV12-4 to TRBJ1-1; no firm D call. The V gene lost 6 bases and the J gene lost 1 base, with 12 bases spanning the gap. This CDR3 is built from 14 residues. CDR3: CASSFVASNTEAFF. In DNA, the CDR3 is TGTGCCAGCAGCTTCGTCGCCTCGAACACTGAAGCTTTCTTT.

J is TRBJ2-1 and V is TRBV12-3 or TRBV12-4; 8 nucleotides align to TRBD2. The CDR3 runs 14 residues. V trimming: 6 bases; J trimming: 8 bases; junction bases outside the gene matches: 9. The CDR3 nucleotides are TGTGCCAGCAGAGCCGGGAGGGTCTTCGATGAGCAGTTCTTC. Amino acids: CASRAGRVFDEQFF.

This clonotype has more than one count but fewer than ten. The rearrangement uses TRBV5-1 and TRBJ2-5; 10 bases align to TRBD2. This CDR3 is built from 14 residues. V lost 3 bases and J lost 5; bases outside the gene matches: 4. From germline, CDR1 is SGHRS and CDR2 YFSETQ. For the CDR3, the DNA is TGCGCCAGCAGCTCCGAACTAGCGGGGGAGACCCAGTACTTC. Translated: CASSSELAGETQYF.

For this clonotype: At one boundary the junction diverges from the germline segment, which might be a read error. J is TRBJ2-1 and V is TRBV20-1; D is possibly TRBD2 (6 bases). This CDR3 is built from 15 residues. Per germline, CDR1 DFQATT and CDR2 SNEGSKA (reference sequence). The DNA for the CDR3 is TGCGGTGCTAGCCGGGGGTACCTCTCCTACAATGGGCAGTTCTTC. Translating gives CGASRGYLSYNGQFF.